This T cell receptor beta chain emerged from a study of neoadjuvant anti-PD-1 for oral cavity cancer. Time point specified: after neoadjuvant nivolumab, at surgical resection. PBMCs were not maintained or expanded in culture before analysis. The CDR3 is 18 amino acids. The table came from immunoSEQ multiplex PCR; TCRdb's copy has only in-frame clones and leaves some out. The sample has around 14,000 clones; around 75% are singletons. The sample here was PBMCs, taken after nivolumab (anti-PD-1) treatment. V is TRBV12-2 and J is TRBJ2-2; the table calls TRBD2, which could not be checked here. TRBV12-2 has pseudogene status. The source of this sequence is a person aged 35-79 years with oral cavity squamous cell carcinoma. In nucleotides, the CDR3 is TGTGCAAGTCGCTTAGGGAGAAGGTGTCGGAGGAACACCGGGGAGCTGTTTTTT. This encodes CASRLGRRCRRNTGELFF.